The subject of this entry is one TCR beta chain. In the original workflow: By means of reference gene primer amplification, nucleated cell counts were estimated. Profiled with immunoSEQ multiplex PCR; TCRdb holds only in-frame clones, not every one. The DNA gave D and trimming, while V, J and clone size come from that table. In the table there are under 200,000 clones, approximately 84% of which are singletons. The data derive from a study of blood T cell repertoires in COVID-19. Study summary: The United States, Italy and Spain were the sources of the acute and convalescent COVID-19 samples.

The CDR3 consists of 13 residues. Trimming cost V 5 bases and J 1 base, with 8 bases left between them. This sequence originates from a man in his forties or fifties who had recovered from COVID-19. The rearrangement joins TRBV12-3 or TRBV12-4 to TRBJ2-5; D may be TRBD2 (5 bases). The sequenced sample consisted of peripheral blood. CDR3 coding DNA: TGTGCCAGCAGTACCGGACTCCAAGAGACCCAGTACTTC. Amino acid sequence: CASSTGLQETQYF.